These T cell receptor beta chains were read from a single sample in a study of CXCR3-negative and CXCR3-positive naive CD8 T cells. No DNA is given; TCRdb re-called the 5' RACE reads and lists each CDR3 protein once. In all, the sample yields approximately 100,000 distinct CDR3 sequences. Sequencing input: naive CXCR3+ CD8+ T cells from blood. The receptors were sampled from a human donor in good health. Some clones in this sample may be carry-over from other donors' samples. Each CDR3 is given with its conserved first and last residue.

CDR3aa: CASSQDLEAGYNEQFF; v_gene: TRBV3-1; len: 16; j_gene: TRBJ2-1
CDR3aa: CASSFRGGPTDTQYF; v_gene: TRBV5-4; len: 15; j_gene: TRBJ2-3
CDR3aa: CASSYIVGTGDEQFF; v_gene: TRBV7-9; len: 15; j_gene: TRBJ2-1
CDR3aa: CASSGVTSGDTYNEQFF; v_gene: TRBV11-1; len: 17; j_gene: TRBJ2-1
CDR3aa: CASSLGIAYEQYF; v_gene: TRBV12-3/TRBV12-4; len: 13; j_gene: TRBJ2-7
CDR3aa: CATSRGPESEKLFF; v_gene: TRBV15; len: 14; j_gene: TRBJ1-4
CDR3aa: CASSDEGLVSPGELFF; v_gene: TRBV9; len: 16; j_gene: TRBJ2-2
CDR3aa: CASTLGGLSYEQYF; v_gene: TRBV5-6; len: 14; j_gene: TRBJ2-7
CDR3aa: CASSFRGEAFF; v_gene: TRBV5-1; len: 11; j_gene: TRBJ1-1
CDR3aa: CASSQDEAGGPWETQYF; v_gene: TRBV4-1; len: 17; j_gene: TRBJ2-5
CDR3aa: CASSFQGHEQYF; v_gene: TRBV27; len: 12; j_gene: TRBJ2-7
CDR3aa: CSVLKGGENTEAFF; v_gene: TRBV29-1; len: 14; j_gene: TRBJ1-1
CDR3aa: CASSQAGRFFYEQYF; v_gene: TRBV3-1; len: 15; j_gene: TRBJ2-7